The clone carrying this T cell receptor beta chain was counted a few times. What it binds is not known. CDR1 and CDR2 (germline): SGHRS, YFSETQ. Trimming shortened V by 0 bases and J by 1 base, and 10 bases separated the two germline ends. The CDR3 is 16 residues long. Both TRBC1 and TRBC2 were covered by a beta constant-region primer of two equimolar oligonucleotides. Ligated cDNA was amplified by four rounds of PCR with nested alpha and beta constant-region primers and SP2. TCRdb redid the calling of the UMI-ligation and nested PCR reads with MiXCR, one entry per CDR3 protein. This sample has about 90,000 distinct CDR3 sequences, with around 10% found just once. These data are taken from a study of naive and memory T cell subsets. Study-level findings and limits: A few larger clonotypes appeared in naive repertoires, especially CD8, possibly memory cells re-expressing CD45RA.

The material sequenced was naive CD4+ T cells from blood. The source is a human donor in good health. The genes are TRBV5-1 and TRBJ2-2; D is possibly TRBD1 or TRBD2 (5 bases each). CDR3 residues: CASSLAGLWNTGELFF. DNA for the CDR3: TGCGCCAGCAGCTTGGCGGGGCTGTGGAACACCGGGGAGCTGTTTTTT.